Below, 29 T cell receptor beta chains from the same sample are listed, as sequenced in a study of a mutant IDH1 vaccine in newly diagnosed glioma. Time point of the sample: week 11, during vaccination. A single vaccine dose contained 300 ug of mutant IDH1 20-mer peptide, and topical imiquimod was used with it. Antigens of these TCRs are unknown. Only in-frame clones appear in the TCRdb table, and some are missing; sequencing was by immunoSEQ multiplex PCR. The repertoire consists of roughly 120,000 clones, with over 75% occurring once and the leading ten covering under 5.5%. Sequenced here: PBMCs, sampled from a glioma patient whose treatment included an IDH1 peptide vaccine. All receptors come from a man between 35 and 55 years old with glioma.

This clone was seen just once. The chain recombines TRBV11-3 with TRBJ2-1; TRBD2 might be the D (5 bases). This CDR3 is 14 amino acids long. CDR1 and CDR2 (germline): SGHNT, YENEEA. V lost 4 bases, J lost 7 bases, and 14 bases lay in between. DNA of the CDR3: TGTGCCAGCAGCTCTGGAGGTTCGTGGAATGAGCAGTTCTTC. It yields the protein CASSSGGSWNEQFF.

The chain joins TRBV7-2 to TRBJ1-1; D gene unclear. V was trimmed by 5 bases and J by 1 base, leaving 17 bases between them. Germline V gene lookup returns CDR1 SGHTA and CDR2 FQGNSA. The CDR3 totals 16 residues. The CDR3 here is CASSTSFSRKNTEAFF. CDR3 sequence (DNA): TGTGCCAGCAGCACCAGTTTTTCCCGCAAGAACACTGAAGCTTTCTTT.

The V and J genes are TRBV18 and TRBJ2-3, with D possibly matching TRBD2 (5 bases). Germline loops: CDR1 KGHSH, CDR2 LQKENI. The CDR3 sequence is 14 residues long. The ends were cut back, 6 bases at V and 1 base at J, with 11 bases in the middle. CDR3 DNA sequence: TGTGCCAGCTCCCCCCTTAGCGGCACAGATACGCAGTATTTT. It codes for CASSPLSGTDTQYF.

The rearrangement uses TRBV30 and TRBJ2-7; D unresolved. Trimming removed 1 base from V and 1 base from J, with 5 bases in between. Germline V gene sequence: CDR1 GTSNPN, CDR2 SVGIG (reference sequence). The CDR3 is 12 amino acids. CDR3 coding DNA: TGTGCCTGGAGTGAGGCGTCCTACGAGCAGTACTTC. Protein sequence: CAWSEASYEQYF.

The rearrangement links TRBV7-2 to TRBJ1-2; tentative D call: TRBD1 (5 bases). Germline V CDR1 and CDR2: SGHTA, FQGNSA. V was shortened by 2 bases and J by 6 bases, with 19 bases between the two germline ends. The CDR3 has 16 amino acids. CDR3 sequence reads: CASSLNPLLRGNGYTF. In DNA, the CDR3 is TGTGCCAGCAGCTTAAACCCCCTCTTGAGGGGCAATGGCTACACCTTC.

V usage is TRBV5-6 and J usage is TRBJ2-7; D possibly corresponds to TRBD1 (6 bases). Germline V CDR1 and CDR2: SGHDT, YYEEEE. V dropped 1 base and J dropped 3 bases, with 14 bases sitting between them. The CDR3 extends over 15 amino acids. In DNA form, the CDR3 reads TGTGCCAGCAGCTTGCTGGGAGTGACAGGCTACGAGCAGTACTTC. This translates into CASSLLGVTGYEQYF.

This clone occurred a few times. The rearrangement links TRBV30 to TRBJ1-2, with TRBD1 matching over 7 bases. The CDR3 sequence is 14 residues long. J gave up 4 bases and V 5 bases, and 10 bases lay outside the gene matches. CDR1 GTSNPN and CDR2 SVGIG come from the germline V gene (reference sequence). The CDR3 region is CAWGKGALGYGYTF. As DNA, the CDR3 is TGTGCCTGGGGGAAGGGGGCGCTTGGCTATGGCTACACCTTC.

The chain combines TRBV19 with TRBJ2-7; a possible D gene is TRBD1 (5 bases). Germline V gene data show CDR1 as LNHDA and CDR2 as SQIVND (reference sequence). This CDR3 spans 14 amino acids. Between the trimmed V and J ends, which lost 4 bases and 0 bases, there was a span of 10 bases. CDR3 loop: CASSKWGSSYEQYF. Written as DNA, the CDR3 is TGTGCCAGTAGTAAATGGGGCAGCTCCTACGAGCAGTACTTC. Using reference TRBV19 and TRBJ2-7 for the parts outside the CDR3, the full variable domain is DGGITQSPKYLFRKEGQNVTLSCEQNLNHDAMYWYRQDPGQGLRLIYYSQIVNDFQKGDIAEGYSVSREKKESFPLTVTSAQKNPTAFYLCASSKWGSSYEQYFGPGTRLTVT.

This sequence joins TRBV7-3 and TRBJ2-3; 8 bases are a match to TRBD2. Trimming took 0 bases from V and 6 from J; bases not matched to a gene: 5. Germline lookup yields CDR1 SGHTA and CDR2 FQGTGA. The CDR3 length is 15 residues. CDR3: CASSLTTGRADTQYF. The CDR3 region has the DNA TGTGCCAGCAGCTTAACGACCGGGAGGGCCGATACGCAGTATTTT.

This clone was picked up a small number of times. J is TRBJ1-1 and V is TRBV6-5; 7 bases align to TRBD1. J was trimmed by 1 base and V by 6 bases; bases with no gene match: 2. The CDR3 extends over 13 amino acids. Germline-derived CDR1 and CDR2 are MNHEY and SVGAGI. In nucleotides, the CDR3 is TGTGCCAGCAGGACAGGGACGAACACTGAAGCTTTCTTT. It encodes CASRTGTNTEAFF.

The genes are TRBV6-5 and TRBJ1-4; no definite D call. Germline loops: CDR1 MNHEY, CDR2 SVGAGI. This CDR3 contains 14 residues. The V and J ends lost 0 bases and 8 bases respectively, with 10 bases between them. This chain's CDR3 is CASSYSPRGEKLFF. The CDR3 nucleotides are TGTGCCAGCAGTTACTCCCCCCGGGGAGAAAAACTGTTTTTT.

The rearrangement links TRBV29-1 to TRBJ1-2; D not resolved. This CDR3 region has 15 residues. Trimming took 3 bases from V and 2 from J, leaving 16 bases between them. Looked up from germline, CDR1 is SQVTM and CDR2 is ANQGSEA. This CDR3 is CSVDRPGSSNYGYTF. CDR3 nucleotide sequence: TGCAGCGTTGATCGCCCGGGGTCGTCGAACTATGGCTACACCTTC.

The V and J genes are TRBV25-1 and TRBJ1-2; weak D call: TRBD1 (5 bases). V was trimmed by 5 bases and J by 4 bases, leaving 20 bases between them. CDR3 length: 16 residues. Germline CDR1 and CDR2: MGHDK and SYGVNS. The chain's CDR3 is CASSSPGLGKAYGYTF. The DNA of the CDR3 is TGTGCCAGCAGTTCCCCGGGGCTCGGGAAGGCCTATGGCTACACCTTC.

The rearrangement uses TRBV28 and TRBJ1-2, with D possibly matching TRBD1 (5 bases). V gave up 2 bases and J gave up 4 bases, with 11 bases separating them. This CDR3 has 14 amino acids. Germline V gene sequence: CDR1 MDHEN, CDR2 SYDVKM. CDR3 DNA sequence: TGTGCCAGCAGTTTACGGGCCGGGGCCTATGGCTACACCTTC. This encodes CASSLRAGAYGYTF.

This clone appeared a single time. The chain uses TRBV30 and TRBJ2-7, with 9 bases identical to TRBD1. Germline V gives CDR1 GTSNPN, CDR2 SVGIG (reference sequence). The CDR3 has 19 amino acids. J lost 3 bases, V lost 3 bases, and 21 bases had no gene match. The CDR3 here is CAWSLTGTGFELGNYEQYF. The DNA for the CDR3 is TGTGCCTGGAGCCTCACCGGGACAGGGTTTGAATTGGGGAACTACGAGCAGTACTTC.

A few counts support this clone. The genes are TRBV7-8 and TRBJ2-7; D is tentatively TRBD1 or TRBD2 (5 bases each). Trimming pared 1 base from V and 5 bases from J, leaving 21 bases between. The CDR3 has 17 residues. Looked up from germline, CDR1 is SGHVS and CDR2 is FQNEAQ. CDR3 protein: CASSLGLTGDLHHEQYF. As DNA, the CDR3 is TGTGCCAGCAGCTTAGGGTTAACTGGGGACCTCCACCACGAGCAGTACTTC.

The rearrangement links TRBV4-2 to TRBJ1-2; tentative D call: TRBD1 (6 bases). The germline gives CDR1 LGHNA, CDR2 YNFKEQ. This CDR3 comprises 16 residues. Trimming left V 4 bases short and J 0 bases short, with 15 bases between. The CDR3 bases are TGTGCCAGCAGCCCCCGAGAGGGGGATCCTAACTATGGCTACACCTTC. Residues: CASSPREGDPNYGYTF.

This clone was observed a single time. This chain links TRBV5-1 with TRBJ2-7, with 7 bases matching TRBD1. Trimming removed 5 bases from V and 0 bases from J; junction bases left unmatched: 5. Germline V CDR1 and CDR2: SGHRS, YFSETQ. This CDR3 is 14 amino acids long. The CDR3 loop is CASRTGVFSYEQYF. In DNA, the CDR3 is TGCGCCAGCAGAACAGGGGTCTTCTCCTACGAGCAGTACTTC. Variable domain in full (rest from reference TRBV5-1 and TRBJ2-7): KAGVTQTPRYLIKTRGQQVTLSCSPISGHRSVSWYQQTPGQGLQFLFEYFSETQRNKGNFPGRFSGRQFSNSRSEMNVSTLELGDSALYLCASRTGVFSYEQYFGPGTRLTVT.

With regard to this clone: At one end, the junction sequence differs from germline, possibly due to a read error. This sequence joins TRBV2 and TRBJ2-3, with TRBD2 matching over 10 bases. The V gene's germline CDR1 is SNHLY and CDR2 FYNNEI. The CDR3 is 15 amino acids. The CDR3: CASTQRGVAGGLESF. In DNA form, the CDR3 reads TGTGCCAGCACCCAGAGGGGAGTAGCGGGGGGCCTGGAGTCTTTT.

The count of this clone is one. V and J are TRBV5-5 and TRBJ2-5; 9 nucleotides line up with TRBD2. Germline V lookup: CDR1 SGHKS, CDR2 YYEKEE (reference sequence). The CDR3 totals 16 residues. The J segment lost 5 bases and the V segment lost 0 bases, leaving 8 bases of the junction unmatched. In nucleotides, the CDR3 is TGTGCCAGCAGCTTGGAAGGTAGCGGGAGATGGGAGACCCAGTACTTC. As protein: CASSLEGSGRWETQYF.

A single count supports this clone. The rearrangement links TRBV6-5 to TRBJ2-1; TRBD2 is a possible D gene (6 bases). V was trimmed by 0 bases and J by 5 bases, leaving 14 bases between them. Germline lookup yields CDR1 MNHEY and CDR2 SVGAGI. The CDR3 consists of 16 residues. The CDR3 coding sequence is TGTGCCAGCAGTTACTCGAGCACTAGCCAGGACAATGAGCAGTTCTTC. Encoded protein: CASSYSSTSQDNEQFF.

This clone has a handful of counts. The chain employs TRBV12-5 and TRBJ1-1, with D uncertain. Germline values: CDR1 LGHNT, CDR2 FRNRAP. Trimming took 4 bases from V and 9 from J, leaving 9 bases between them. The CDR3 consists of 11 residues. The CDR3 region has the DNA TGTGCTAGTGGTTCGACATCTAAAGCTTTCTTT. This encodes CASGSTSKAFF.

This chain links TRBV7-2 with TRBJ2-1, with D perhaps TRBD2 (6 bases). The CDR3 extends over 13 amino acids. CDR1 and CDR2 (germline): SGHTA, FQGNSA. Trimming took 5 bases from V and 8 from J, leaving 13 bases between them. CDR3 sequence reads: CASSPPGVDEQFF. CDR3 DNA sequence: TGTGCCAGCAGCCCGCCGGGGGTTGATGAGCAGTTCTTC.

The chain recombines TRBV11-3 with TRBJ2-1; D gene uncertain. CDR1 SGHNT and CDR2 YENEEA come from the germline V gene. This CDR3 has 14 amino acids. V was cut by 0 bases and J by 5 bases, with 8 bases left in between. The CDR3 bases are TGTGCCAGCAGCTTAGACCCTAGGGACAATGAGCAGTTCTTC. As protein: CASSLDPRDNEQFF.

The chain employs TRBV5-3 and TRBJ2-7; possibly TRBD1 for D (6 bases). TRBV5-3 is an ORF, and what it does is uncertain. V was shortened by 8 bases and J by 2 bases, with 17 bases between the two germline ends. The CDR3 contains 14 residues. CDR3 residues: CASSQGGKAYEQYF. The CDR3 coding sequence is TGTGCCAGCAGCCAAGGGGGAAAAGCCTACGAGCAGTACTTC.

The rearrangement uses TRBV7-9 and TRBJ2-5; D not certain. This CDR3 has 15 residues. Germline loops: CDR1 SEHNR, CDR2 FQNEAQ (reference sequence). V lost 3 bases and J lost 2, with 13 bases in between. CDR3 region: CASSFFPATQETQYF. As DNA, the CDR3 is TGTGCCAGCAGCTTTTTTCCTGCGACGCAAGAGACCCAGTACTTC.

The V gene is TRBV28, the J gene TRBJ1-2; the D is unclear. V shed 5 bases and J shed 4 bases, with 8 bases lying between them. The CDR3 contains 12 residues. Germline loops: CDR1 MDHEN, CDR2 SYDVKM. This CDR3 reads CASSTDRYGYTF. CDR3 bases: TGTGCCAGCAGTACAGACCGCTATGGCTACACCTTC.

The rearrangement links TRBV7-2 to TRBJ2-1; D is perhaps TRBD1 (5 bases). Germline V gene lookup returns CDR1 SGHTA and CDR2 FQGNSA. Trimming pared 4 bases from V and 7 bases from J, leaving 8 bases between. The CDR3 consists of 12 residues. This CDR3 reads CASSSRGNEQFF. The CDR3 coding sequence is TGTGCCAGCAGCTCAAGGGGAAATGAGCAGTTCTTC.

The chain employs TRBV16 and TRBJ2-2, with D perhaps TRBD2 (6 bases). This CDR3 has 15 residues. The germline V and J ends were trimmed by 3 bases and 0 bases, with 8 bases remaining between them. CDR1 and CDR2 from the germline V gene are KGHSY and FQNENV. The CDR3 DNA reads as TGTGCCAGCAGCCAGTCTAGCGCGAACACCGGGGAGCTGTTTTTT. It specifies CASSQSSANTGELFF.